This TCR beta chain came from a study of blood T cell repertoires in COVID-19. Study-wide context: Samples came from the United States, Italy and Spain, spanning acute and convalescent COVID-19.

Measured with immunoSEQ multiplex PCR; TCRdb has only the in-frame clones, and not every one. The table lists about 310,000 clones, about nine tenths of them singletons. Germline CDR1 SGHRS, CDR2 YFSETQ. The length of the CDR3 is 15 residues. V was pared by 4 bases and J by 1 base, with 12 bases between. The receptor comes from a man aged 45-65 years with active or convalescent COVID-19. The rearrangement links TRBV5-1 to TRBJ1-3, with TRBD1 as a possible D gene (6 bases). Specimen: peripheral blood. CDR3 in DNA: TGCGCCAGCAGCAGCGGGACAATTTCTGGAAACACCATATATTTT. Translation gives CASSSGTISGNTIYF.